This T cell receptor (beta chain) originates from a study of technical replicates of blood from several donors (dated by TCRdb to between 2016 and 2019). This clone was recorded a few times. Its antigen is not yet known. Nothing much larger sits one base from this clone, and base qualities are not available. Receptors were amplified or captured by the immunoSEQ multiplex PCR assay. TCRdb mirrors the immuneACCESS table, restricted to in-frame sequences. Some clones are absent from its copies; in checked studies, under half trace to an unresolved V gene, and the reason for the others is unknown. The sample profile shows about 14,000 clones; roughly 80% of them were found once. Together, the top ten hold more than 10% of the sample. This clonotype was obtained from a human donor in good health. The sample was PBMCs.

The nucleotides read TGTGCCAGTAGCTCGAAGGTGGGACTAGCGGGAGTGCAGTACTTC. The resulting protein is CASSSKVGLAGVQYF. The chain was built from TRBV19 and TRBJ2-7; TRBD2 aligns with 14 central bases. Compared with germline, V lacks 6 bases and J lacks 9 bases; bases without a gene match: 10. Taken from the germline V gene (reference sequence), the CDR1 and CDR2 loops are LNHDA and SQIVND. Measured from the cysteine to the phenylalanine, the CDR3 is 15 residues long. CDR3 DNA is the only sequence kept; it has 45 bases, read in frame from the first base.